This TCR beta chain was identified in a study of blood T cell repertoires in COVID-19. Study information: Spain, Italy and the United States supplied samples that represented acute and convalescent COVID-19. T cells, B-cell-depleted T cells, or PBMCs provided the cDNA or gDNA that served as material.

V was pared by 6 bases and J by 3 bases, with 18 bases between. Germline assignment: CDR1 SEHNR and CDR2 FQNEAQ (reference sequence). This CDR3 has 15 residues. Authors' methods: Cell counts per sample came from amplifying reference gene primers. Assay: immunoSEQ multiplex PCR; the TCRdb copy retains only in-frame clones and omits some. That table gives V, J and clone size, and the DNA gave D and trimming. This sample yields hundreds of thousands of clones, of which roughly nine tenths are seen a single time; approximately 0.7% belongs to the top ten. J is TRBJ2-7 and V is TRBV7-9; D perhaps matches TRBD1 (6 bases). This receptor was identified in a man aged 35 to 55 with acute or convalescent COVID-19. Sequenced input: peripheral blood. Here the CDR3 DNA reads TGTGCCAGCAGGATGGGCCTGACAGGACACTACGAGCAGTACTTC. It yields the protein CASRMGLTGHYEQYF. The full variable domain, in which reference TRBV7-9 and TRBJ2-7 provide the parts outside the CDR3, is DTGVSQNPRHKITKRGQNVTFRCDPISEHNRLYWYRQTLGQGPEFLTYFQNEAQLEKSRLLSDRFSAERPKGSFSTLEIQRTEQGDSAMYLCASRMGLTGHYEQYFGPGTRLTVT.